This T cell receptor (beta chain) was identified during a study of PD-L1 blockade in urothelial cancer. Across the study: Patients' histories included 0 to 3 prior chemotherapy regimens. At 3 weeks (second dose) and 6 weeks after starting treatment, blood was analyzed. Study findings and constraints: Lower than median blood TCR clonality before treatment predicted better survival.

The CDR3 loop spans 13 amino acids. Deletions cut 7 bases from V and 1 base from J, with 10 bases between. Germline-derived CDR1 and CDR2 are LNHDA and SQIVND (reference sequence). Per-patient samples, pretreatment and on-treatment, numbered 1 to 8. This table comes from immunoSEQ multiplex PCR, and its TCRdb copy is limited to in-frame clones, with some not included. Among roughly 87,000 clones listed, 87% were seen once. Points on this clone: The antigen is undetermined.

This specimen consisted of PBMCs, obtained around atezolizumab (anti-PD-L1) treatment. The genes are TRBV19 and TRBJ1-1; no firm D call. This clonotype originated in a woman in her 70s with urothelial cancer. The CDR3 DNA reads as TGTGCCAGTAAAAACATTGGGAACACTGAAGCTTTCTTT. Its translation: CASKNIGNTEAFF.